Listed here is a single T cell receptor beta chain. This record belongs to a study of T cell responses to AZD1222 COVID-19 vaccine. Clones were sequenced by immunoSEQ multiplex PCR, and TCRdb holds only the in-frame ones, with some missing. There are approximately 100,000 clones in the sample; 85% to 90% occur only once, and about 3% lies in the top ten. Trimming shortened V by 0 bases and J by 5 bases, and 13 bases separated the two germline ends. The CDR3 length is 15 residues. Germline V gene data show CDR1 as MNHEY and CDR2 as SVGAGI. The specimen comprised peripheral blood, sampled on day 0 of MenACWY control vaccination. V usage is TRBV6-5 and J usage is TRBJ1-2, with D perhaps TRBD1 (5 bases). This TCR was recovered from an adult in good health. CDR3: CASSYSRDSVYGYTF. The CDR3 DNA sequence: TGTGCCAGCAGTTACTCGCGAGACAGCGTTTATGGCTACACCTTC.